This T cell receptor (beta chain) appears in the sequencing data of a study of cytomegalovirus exposure and HLA in healthy donors. Study conclusions and caveats: Later analysis found that TCR beta chains associated with HLA were more clonally expanded than other, equally common chains. Sequencing likely caused a cluster of highly shared sequence variants. Analysis was carried out at a later point, and it linked a missense DCLRE1C variant to TCR beta V- and J-gene trimming.

V dropped 3 bases and J dropped 0 bases, with 10 bases sitting between them. Germline V gives CDR1 SGDLS, CDR2 YYNGEE. The CDR3 is 14 residues long. PCR primers comprised 60 Vbeta and 13 Jbeta primers. Produced via immunoSEQ multiplex PCR; TCRdb's table is partial and in-frame only. The sample records some 180,000 clones, roughly 13% being singletons. This clone was seen more than once but under ten times. Its target is unknown. The chain employs TRBV9 and TRBJ2-7; TRBD1 is a possible D gene (6 bases). This sequence originates from a man in his fifties or sixties in good health and CMV-seropositive. The specimen sequenced was PBMCs. In DNA, the CDR3 is TGTGCCAGCAGCGCCCAGGGGTTCTCCTACGAGCAGTACTTC. This codes for CASSAQGFSYEQYF. The complete variable domain, with remaining parts taken from reference TRBV9 and TRBJ2-7, reads DSGVTQTPKHLITATGQRVTLRCSPRSGDLSVYWYQQSLDQGLQFLIQYYNGEERAKGNILERFSAQQFPDLHSELNLSSLELGDSALYFCASSAQGFSYEQYFGPGTRLTVT.